The 20 T cell receptor beta chains below were found in one sample sequenced in a study of CD8+ T cells in alopecia areata. Treatment specified: oral pan-JAK inhibitor, 5-10 mg twice daily. After isolation, RNA underwent reverse transcription to generate cDNA as the sequencing template. Method: immunoSEQ multiplex PCR; TCRdb's copy keeps in-frame clones and lacks some. The sample holds 65,000 to 75,000 clones, 25% to 35% seen once. The sample here was CD8+ T cells sorted from blood, taken at week 4, from a patient treated with tofacitinib. The receptor set was obtained from a human donor with alopecia areata.

In this sample, this clone turned up a few times. The rearrangement uses TRBV15 and TRBJ2-7; no clear D. The V gene lost 1 base and the J gene lost 3 bases, with 7 bases spanning the gap. The CDR3 extends over 13 amino acids. CDR1 LNHNV and CDR2 YYDKDF come from the germline V gene (reference sequence). The CDR3 sequence is CATSRAGHYEQYF. The CDR3 nucleotides are TGTGCCACCAGCAGAGCCGGCCACTACGAGCAGTACTTC. Complete variable domain (other parts from reference TRBV15 and TRBJ2-7): DAMVIQNPRYQVTQFGKPVTLSCSQTLNHNVMYWYQQKSSQAPKLLFHYYDKDFNNEADTPDNFQSRRPNTSFCFLDIRSPGLGDTAMYLCATSRAGHYEQYFGPGTRLTVT.

This clone was detected only a few times. The chain combines TRBV5-6 with TRBJ2-7; D perhaps matches TRBD1 (6 bases). V was trimmed by 3 bases and J by 4 bases, leaving 14 bases between them. The V gene's germline CDR1 is SGHDT and CDR2 YYEEEE. The CDR3 spans 14 residues. CDR3 sequence: CASSSGTFLYEQYF. The CDR3 DNA sequence: TGTGCCAGCAGCTCCGGGACATTTCTTTACGAGCAGTACTTC.

The chain uses TRBV15 and TRBJ2-5; 9 nucleotides match TRBD1. The CDR3 covers 14 residues. V gave up 4 bases and J gave up 7 bases; unmatched junction bases: 7. CDR1 is LNHNV and CDR2 is YYDKDF in the germline V gene (reference sequence). The CDR3 is CATSTGQGLRTQYF. CDR3 nucleotides: TGTGCCACCAGCACAGGACAGGGGCTACGGACCCAGTACTTC.

The genes are TRBV9 and TRBJ1-2, with D hard to call. Per germline, CDR1 SGDLS and CDR2 YYNGEE. This CDR3 has 14 residues. The ends were cut back, 4 bases at V and 4 bases at J, with 14 bases in the middle. The CDR3 sequence is CASSPQDGGYGYTF. As DNA, the CDR3 is TGTGCCAGCAGCCCCCAGGACGGCGGCTATGGCTACACCTTC.

This chain links TRBV29-1 with TRBJ2-7; 8 positions agree with TRBD1. Germline V gives CDR1 SQVTM, CDR2 ANQGSEA. This CDR3 is 13 amino acids long. V lost 7 bases, J lost 3 bases, and 8 bases stayed unmatched. The CDR3: CSGTTGVSYEQYF. As DNA, the CDR3 is TGCAGCGGTACGACAGGGGTTAGCTACGAGCAGTACTTC.

This clone was counted once. The genes are TRBV28 and TRBJ1-1; 7 bases line up with TRBD1. V lost 6 bases to trimming and J lost 4 bases; unmatched junction nucleotides: 5. The CDR3 has 13 amino acids. Per the germline V gene, CDR1 is MDHEN and CDR2 is SYDVKM. CDR3 nucleotide sequence: TGTGCCAGCAGACCTCAGGGGGGCACTGAAGCTTTCTTT. Translating gives CASRPQGGTEAFF.

The chain employs TRBV27 and TRBJ2-5; 9 nucleotides line up with TRBD1. V trimming: 2 bases; J trimming: 4 bases; junction bases outside the gene matches: 2. The V gene's germline CDR1 is MNHEY and CDR2 SMNVEV (reference sequence). The CDR3 consists of 14 residues. The DNA for the CDR3 is TGTGCCAGCAGTTTAATGACAGGGGGAGAGACCCAGTACTTC. This codes for CASSLMTGGETQYF.

Turning to this clone: Relative to the germline gene, one junction end is altered; a read error may explain this. The chain combines TRBV6-1 with TRBJ2-3; 8 bases map to TRBD2. The CDR3 is made up of 16 amino acids. Germline V CDR1 and CDR2: MNHNS, SASEGT. CDR3 loop: CAISEPLADTTDTQYF. CDR3 bases: TGTGCCATCAGTGAACCACTAGCGGACACCACAGATACGCAGTATTTT.

This clone was counted between two and nine times. The junction departs from germline at one end; a sequencing error may be responsible. This chain links TRBV6-5 with TRBJ2-7; no reliable D call. Germline V CDR1 and CDR2: MNHEY, SVGAGI. The CDR3 has 11 residues. The CDR3 protein is CASSHSYEQYF. DNA for the CDR3: TGTGCCAGCAGTCACTCCTACGAGCAGTACTTC.

This clone was seen only a few times. The chain links TRBV7-8 to TRBJ1-2; D gene unclear. The CDR3 runs 13 residues. V was shortened by 5 bases and J by 8 bases, with 15 bases between the two germline ends. CDR1 and CDR2 from the germline V gene are SGHVS and FQNEAQ. The CDR3 reads CASSPERDRGYTF. The CDR3 DNA reads TGTGCCAGCAGCCCTGAGAGGGATCGGGGCTACACCTTC.

The V and J genes are TRBV9 and TRBJ1-2; D gene ambiguous. V was clipped by 0 bases and J by 8 bases, with 14 bases between them. Germline CDR1 reads SGDLS; CDR2 reads YYNGEE. This CDR3 has 14 residues. The CDR3 DNA follows: TGTGCCAGCAGCGTAGACGGGAGAAACGGGGGCTACACCTTC. Protein product: CASSVDGRNGGYTF.

This clone was detected only a few times. This likely reflects a read error, since a far larger clone is one base away. This chain uses TRBV7-9 with TRBJ1-2; the match to TRBD1 covers 10 bases. Germline V gene lookup returns CDR1 SEHNR and CDR2 FQNEAQ (reference sequence). This CDR3 is built from 14 residues. The CDR3 region has the DNA TGTGACAGCAGCCAAGGGACAGGGGACTATGGCTACACCTTC. Translated, it gives CDSSQGTGDYGYTF.

V usage is TRBV7-6 and J usage is TRBJ2-5; 8 bases are shared with TRBD1. Germline V CDR1 and CDR2: SGHVS, FNYEAQ. The V segment lost 3 bases and the J segment 4 bases; nucleotides outside the gene matches: 4. The length of the CDR3 is 14 residues. For the CDR3, the DNA is TGTGCCAGCAGCTTGGCCACAGGGGGAGAGACCCAGTACTTC. It yields the protein CASSLATGGETQYF.

This sequence joins TRBV29-1 and TRBJ2-3; 9 bases align to TRBD2. From germline, CDR1 is SQVTM and CDR2 ANQGSEA. Germline trimming cut 5 bases from V and 4 bases from J; bases unmatched to any gene: 4. This CDR3 is 13 amino acids long. In DNA, the CDR3 is TGCAGCGTTCTAGCGGGAAGGGCAGATACGCAGTATTTT. Translated, it gives CSVLAGRADTQYF.

This clone has only a few counts. The chain links TRBV29-1 to TRBJ2-6; D unclear. V lost 6 bases to trimming and J lost 0 bases, with 9 bases between them. This CDR3 has 14 residues. Germline lookup yields CDR1 SQVTM and CDR2 ANQGSEA. The CDR3 loop reads CSVLTTSGANVLTF. The CDR3 DNA is TGCAGCGTCCTGACAACCTCTGGGGCCAACGTCCTGACTTTC. Full variable domain (rest looked up from reference TRBV29-1 and TRBJ2-6): SAVISQKPSRDICQRGTSLTIQCQVDSQVTMMFWYRQQPGQSLTLIATANQGSEATYESGFVIDKFPISRPNLTFSTLTVSNMSPEDSSIYLCSVLTTSGANVLTFGAGSRLTVL.

The CDR3 here is CASSLMVGDDEQFF. In DNA, the CDR3 is TGTGCCAGCAGCTTAATGGTTGGGGATGATGAGCAGTTCTTC. The chain is built from TRBV7-9 and TRBJ2-1; no clear D gene. The CDR3 sequence is 14 residues long. Germline assignment: CDR1 SEHNR and CDR2 FQNEAQ (reference sequence). The V and J ends lost 2 bases and 8 bases respectively, with 13 bases between them.

Turning to this clone: In the same sample, other DNA sequences code for this CDR3. V usage is TRBV9 and J usage is TRBJ2-7; TRBD2 matches at 7 bases. There are 14 residues in the CDR3. Trimming cost V 0 bases and J 0 bases; bases outside gene matches: 0. CDR1 and CDR2 (germline): SGDLS, YYNGEE. The DNA of the CDR3 is TGTGCCAGCAGCGTAGGCGGGAGCTCCTACGAGCAGTACTTC. Residues: CASSVGGSSYEQYF. The variable domain in full, with the rest retrieved from reference TRBV9 and TRBJ2-7, is DSGVTQTPKHLITATGQRVTLRCSPRSGDLSVYWYQQSLDQGLQFLIQYYNGEERAKGNILERFSAQQFPDLHSELNLSSLELGDSALYFCASSVGGSSYEQYFGPGTRLTVT.

The chain couples TRBV30 to TRBJ2-2; D remains ambiguous. The CDR3 sequence is 12 residues long. Looked up from germline, CDR1 is GTSNPN and CDR2 is SVGIG (reference sequence). V shed 4 bases and J shed 6 bases, with 9 bases lying between them. CDR3 DNA sequence: TGTGCCTGGAACGGCCCGGCCGGGGAGCTGTTTTTT. Protein sequence: CAWNGPAGELFF.

The table lists this clone with many counts. This chain links TRBV10-2 with TRBJ2-2, with 7 bases that match TRBD2. CDR3 length equals 17 residues. Germline V gene sequence: CDR1 WSHSY, CDR2 SAAADI. V was clipped by 1 base and J by 3 bases; unmatched bases: 8. CDR3 amino acids: CASSEWISGIDTGELFF. The CDR3, as DNA: TGCGCCAGCAGTGAGTGGATAAGCGGGATTGACACCGGGGAGCTGTTTTTT.

This clone has just a few counts. The chain couples TRBV29-1 to TRBJ2-7; TRBD2 is a possible D gene (5 bases). CDR1 and CDR2 from the germline V gene are SQVTM and ANQGSEA. V lost 7 bases and J 3 bases, leaving 10 bases between the germline ends. This CDR3 has 11 amino acids. The CDR3 sequence is CSAFRGYEQYF. The DNA for the CDR3 is TGCAGCGCCTTTCGGGGCTACGAGCAGTACTTC.